The 17 T cell receptor beta chains reported below all come from one sample, sequenced in a study of PD-1 blockade in classical Hodgkin lymphoma. Each patient relapsed following autologous stem cell transplantation, and prior brentuximab vedotin exposure differed. Measured with immunoSEQ multiplex PCR; TCRdb has only the in-frame clones, and not every one. Of about 25,000 clones in the sample, about four fifths are singletons; the top ten hold around a fifth. Material: peripheral blood mononuclear cells (PBMCs), obtained before the second cycle of nivolumab. These receptor sequences come from a human donor with classical Hodgkin lymphoma.

V usage is TRBV27 and J usage is TRBJ1-1; 9 bases line up with TRBD1. V lost 0 bases, J lost 7 bases, and 6 bases stayed unmatched. CDR1 is MNHEY, CDR2 SMNVEV, per germline (reference sequence). This CDR3 has 15 amino acids. CDR3 nucleotide sequence: TGTGCCAGCAGTTTATCTTACAGGGGGCAAGGTGAAGCTTTCTTT. Translating it yields CASSLSYRGQGEAFF.

This clone was recorded only once. The rearrangement uses TRBV6-4 and TRBJ1-1; D unresolved. V dropped 6 bases and J dropped 1 base, with 9 bases sitting between them. Germline CDR1 and CDR2: MRHNA and SNTAGT. The CDR3 sequence is 13 residues long. The CDR3 reads CASSLDWNTEAFF. DNA for the CDR3: TGTGCCAGCAGCCTCGACTGGAACACTGAAGCTTTCTTT.

J is TRBJ1-2 and V is TRBV6-5; TRBD1 aligns across 8 bases. This CDR3 is built from 14 residues. Looked up from germline, CDR1 is MNHEY and CDR2 is SVGAGI. V trimming: 7 bases; J trimming: 4 bases; junction bases outside the gene matches: 8. This CDR3 reads CASTPGGVGYGYTF. DNA for the CDR3: TGTGCCAGCACTCCAGGGGGCGTCGGCTATGGCTACACCTTC.

The J gene is TRBJ2-7, the V gene TRBV28; 7 nucleotides agree with TRBD1. Germline trimming cut 2 bases from V and 0 bases from J; bases unmatched to any gene: 1. Germline CDR1 and CDR2: MDHEN and SYDVKM. The CDR3 covers 14 residues. CDR3 protein: CASSLTGASYEQYF. The CDR3 nucleotides read TGTGCCAGCAGTTTAACAGGGGCCTCCTACGAGCAGTACTTC.

V is TRBV11-2 and J is TRBJ2-3; 8 bases match TRBD1. CDR1 is SGHAT and CDR2 is FQNNGV in the germline V gene. V dropped 5 bases and J dropped 5; count of bases not matched to a gene: 12. CDR3 length equals 16 residues. CDR3: CASSPNYGQGGDTQYF. The CDR3 DNA is TGTGCCAGCAGCCCCAATTACGGACAGGGCGGAGATACGCAGTATTTT.

V usage is TRBV6-5 and J usage is TRBJ1-6, with D tentatively TRBD1 (6 bases). The CDR3 length is 15 residues. Germline values: CDR1 MNHEY, CDR2 SVGAGI. Trimming cost V 5 bases and J 10 bases, with 18 bases left between them. The CDR3: CASSAPAGAKSPLHF. The CDR3 DNA is TGTGCCAGCAGTGCCCCGGCAGGGGCAAAGTCACCCCTCCACTTT.

V gene TRBV19 combines with J gene TRBJ1-3; no clear D. Germline-derived CDR1 and CDR2 are LNHDA and SQIVND (reference sequence). Trimming removed 7 bases from V and 4 bases from J, with 17 bases in between. This CDR3 contains 15 residues. The CDR3: CASTAGGISGNTIYF. The CDR3 DNA follows: TGTGCCAGTACAGCGGGCGGCATCTCCGGAAACACCATATATTTT.

The V gene is TRBV5-4, the J gene TRBJ1-2; 7 bases map to TRBD1. The CDR3 is 15 residues long. J was trimmed by 7 bases and V by 1 base; bases with no gene match: 10. CDR1 SGHNT and CDR2 YYREEE come from the germline V gene (reference sequence). The chain's CDR3 is CASSLKIQGLGGYTF. As DNA, the CDR3 is TGTGCCAGCAGCTTGAAAATACAGGGGTTGGGTGGCTACACCTTC.

This chain uses TRBV6-5 with TRBJ1-4, with a tentative D call TRBD1 (6 bases). Germline V CDR1 and CDR2: MNHEY, SVGAGI. The CDR3 is made up of 15 amino acids. V lost 1 base, J lost 3 bases, and 9 bases lay in between. CDR3 nucleotide sequence: TGTGCCAGCAGTTACTTTGGGGGGCCTAATGAAAAACTGTTTTTT. This encodes CASSYFGGPNEKLFF.

V usage is TRBV28 and J usage is TRBJ2-3; TRBD2 might be the D (5 bases). The length of the CDR3 is 15 residues. V gave up 2 bases and J gave up 1 base, with 10 bases separating them. Germline assignment: CDR1 MDHEN and CDR2 SYDVKM. The CDR3 coding sequence is TGTGCCAGCAGTTTAGGGCGGGTGCGCACAGATACGCAGTATTTT. Its translation: CASSLGRVRTDTQYF.

The chain recombines TRBV25-1 with TRBJ2-5, with D perhaps TRBD1 or TRBD2 (5 bases each). V dropped 1 base and J dropped 3 bases, with 9 bases sitting between them. This CDR3 contains 14 residues. Germline assignment: CDR1 MGHDK and CDR2 SYGVNS. The CDR3 bases are TGTGCCAGCAGTGAATCTGGGACGAAAGAGACCCAGTACTTC. This translates into CASSESGTKETQYF.

The genes are TRBV5-1 and TRBJ2-5, with 8 positions matching TRBD1. The CDR3 totals 15 residues. In germline, CDR1 is SGHRS, CDR2 YFSETQ. The J segment lost 2 bases and the V segment lost 3 bases, leaving 6 bases of the junction unmatched. CDR3 sequence: CASSSGQVGQETQYF. CDR3 bases: TGCGCCAGCAGCTCGGGACAGGTGGGGCAAGAGACCCAGTACTTC.

This chain joins TRBV28 and TRBJ2-7; D may be TRBD1 (5 bases). This CDR3 is 14 amino acids long. Germline CDR1 is MDHEN and CDR2 is SYDVKM. V was clipped by 6 bases and J by 7 bases, with 19 bases between them. CDR3 DNA: TGTGCCAGCAGCCTTCGGTCAGGGTTGGGGGAGCAGTACTTC. This codes for CASSLRSGLGEQYF.

The chain couples TRBV29-1 to TRBJ2-7; maybe TRBD2 (6 bases). Germline V lookup: CDR1 SQVTM, CDR2 ANQGSEA. The ends were cut back, 4 bases at V and 2 bases at J, with 6 bases in the middle. CDR3 size: 11 residues. DNA for the CDR3: TGCAGCGTTGGGACTACCTACGAGCAGTACTTC. Protein sequence: CSVGTTYEQYF.

The V gene is TRBV5-1, the J gene TRBJ2-4; 11 bases align to TRBD2. Germline CDR1 is SGHRS and CDR2 is YFSETQ. V trimming: 7 bases; J trimming: 1 base; junction bases outside the gene matches: 13. The CDR3 is 18 residues long. CDR3 nucleotides: TGCGCCAGCTCGAGAGGGCTAGCGGGAGGCGAGGCCAAAAACATTCAGTACTTC. Translation gives CASSRGLAGGEAKNIQYF.

The V gene is TRBV27, the J gene TRBJ2-1, with 12 bases lining up with TRBD2. The ends lost 6 bases at V and 9 bases at J; junction bases unmatched: 12. This CDR3 comprises 16 residues. Germline V gene sequence: CDR1 MNHEY, CDR2 SMNVEV (reference sequence). The CDR3 spells CASSETSGSPQGEQFF. The DNA of the CDR3 is TGTGCCAGCAGCGAGACTAGCGGGAGTCCTCAAGGTGAGCAGTTCTTC.

CDR3 sequence: CASSYGSRDTDTQYF. The CDR3 DNA sequence: TGTGCCAGCAGTTACGGCTCTAGGGACACAGATACGCAGTATTTT. J is TRBJ2-3 and V is TRBV6-6; D remains ambiguous. The CDR3 contains 15 residues. V lost 2 bases and J lost 2, with 11 bases in between. Per germline, CDR1 MNHNY and CDR2 SVGAGI (reference sequence).